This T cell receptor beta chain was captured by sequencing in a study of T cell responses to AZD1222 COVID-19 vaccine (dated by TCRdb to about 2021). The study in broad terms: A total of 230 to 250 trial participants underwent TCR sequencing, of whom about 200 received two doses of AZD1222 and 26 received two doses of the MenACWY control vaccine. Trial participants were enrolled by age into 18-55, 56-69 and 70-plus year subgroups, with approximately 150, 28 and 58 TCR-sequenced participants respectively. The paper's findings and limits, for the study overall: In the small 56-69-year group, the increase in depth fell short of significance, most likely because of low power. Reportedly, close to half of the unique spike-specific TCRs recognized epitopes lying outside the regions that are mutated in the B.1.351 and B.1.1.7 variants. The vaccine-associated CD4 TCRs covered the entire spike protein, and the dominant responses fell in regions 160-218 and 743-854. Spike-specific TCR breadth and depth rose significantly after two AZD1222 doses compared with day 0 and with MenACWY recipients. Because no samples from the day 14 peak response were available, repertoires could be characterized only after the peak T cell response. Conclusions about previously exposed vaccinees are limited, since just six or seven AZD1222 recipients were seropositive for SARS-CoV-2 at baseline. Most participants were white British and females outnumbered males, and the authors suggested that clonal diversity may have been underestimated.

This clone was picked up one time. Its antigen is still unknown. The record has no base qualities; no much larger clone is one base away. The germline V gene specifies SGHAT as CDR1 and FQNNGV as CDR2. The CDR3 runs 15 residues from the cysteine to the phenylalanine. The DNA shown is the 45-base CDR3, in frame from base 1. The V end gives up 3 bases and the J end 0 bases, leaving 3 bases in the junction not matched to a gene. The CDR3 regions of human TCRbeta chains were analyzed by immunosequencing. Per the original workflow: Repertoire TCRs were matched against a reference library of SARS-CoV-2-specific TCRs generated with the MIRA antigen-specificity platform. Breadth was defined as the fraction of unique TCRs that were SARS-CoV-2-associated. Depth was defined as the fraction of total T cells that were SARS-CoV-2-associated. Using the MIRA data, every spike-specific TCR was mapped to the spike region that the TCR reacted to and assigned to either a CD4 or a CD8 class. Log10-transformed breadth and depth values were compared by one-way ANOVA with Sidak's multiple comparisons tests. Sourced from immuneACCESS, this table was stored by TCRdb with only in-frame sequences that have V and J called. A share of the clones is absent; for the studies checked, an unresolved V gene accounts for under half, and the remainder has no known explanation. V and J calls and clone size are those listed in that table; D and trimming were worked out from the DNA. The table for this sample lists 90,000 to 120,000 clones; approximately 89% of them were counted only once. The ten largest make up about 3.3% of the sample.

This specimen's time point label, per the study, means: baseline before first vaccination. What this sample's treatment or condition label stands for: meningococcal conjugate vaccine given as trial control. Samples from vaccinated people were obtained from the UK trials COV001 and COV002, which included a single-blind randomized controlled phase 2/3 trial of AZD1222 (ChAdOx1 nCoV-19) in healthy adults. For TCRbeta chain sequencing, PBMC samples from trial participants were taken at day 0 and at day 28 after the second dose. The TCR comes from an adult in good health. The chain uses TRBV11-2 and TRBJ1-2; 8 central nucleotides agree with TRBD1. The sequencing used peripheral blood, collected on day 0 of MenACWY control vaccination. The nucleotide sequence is TGTGCCAGCAGCTTTGACAGGGGAGCTAACTATGGCTACACCTTC. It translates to CASSFDRGANYGYTF.